This T cell receptor (beta chain) emerged from a study of blood T cell repertoires in COVID-19. Study-level information: T cells, B-cell-depleted T cells, or PBMCs supplied cDNA or gDNA.

TCRdb's table, derived via immunoSEQ multiplex PCR, lists solely in-frame clones and lacks some. The repertoire has fewer than 300,000 clones, 90% of them found once; the top ten carry 1.1%. The specimen was PBMCs or T cells enriched from blood (not recorded which). This receptor was identified in a woman in her thirties who had recovered from COVID-19.

CDR3 nucleotides: TGTGCCAGCAGTTGGGGACTGATGAACACCGGGGAGCTGTTTTTT. It yields the protein CASSWGLMNTGELFF. The chain is built from TRBV6-2 or TRBV6-3 and TRBJ2-2; tentatively, D is TRBD2 (6 bases). Germline loops: CDR1 MNHEY, CDR2 SVGEGT. V lost 4 bases to trimming and J lost 1 base, with 10 bases between them. This CDR3 has 15 amino acids.